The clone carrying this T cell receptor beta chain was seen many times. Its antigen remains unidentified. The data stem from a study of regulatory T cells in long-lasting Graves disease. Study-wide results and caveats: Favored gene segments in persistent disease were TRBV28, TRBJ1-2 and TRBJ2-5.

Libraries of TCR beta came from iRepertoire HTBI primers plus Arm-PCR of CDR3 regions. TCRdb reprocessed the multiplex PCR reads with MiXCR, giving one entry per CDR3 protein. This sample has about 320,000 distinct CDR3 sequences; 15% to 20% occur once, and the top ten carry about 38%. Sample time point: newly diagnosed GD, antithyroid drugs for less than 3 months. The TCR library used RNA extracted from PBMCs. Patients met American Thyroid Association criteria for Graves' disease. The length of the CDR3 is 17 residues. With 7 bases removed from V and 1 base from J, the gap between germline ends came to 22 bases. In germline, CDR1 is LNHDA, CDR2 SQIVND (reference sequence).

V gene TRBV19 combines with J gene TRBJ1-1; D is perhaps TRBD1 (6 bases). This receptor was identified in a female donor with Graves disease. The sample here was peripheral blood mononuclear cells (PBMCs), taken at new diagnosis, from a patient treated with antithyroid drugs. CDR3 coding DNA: TGTGCCAGTACCCCACCCAAAGGGACACAGGGGAACACTGAAGCTTTCTTT. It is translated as CASTPPKGTQGNTEAFF.